Below are 8 T cell receptor beta chains sequenced from a single sample in a study of cytomegalovirus exposure and HLA in healthy donors. Researchers ran the PCR with 60 Vbeta and 13 Jbeta primers. TCRdb keeps only in-frame clones here, not all; method: immunoSEQ multiplex PCR. Of under 150,000 clones in the sample, 70% to 85% were seen once. Specimen: PBMCs. The receptor set was obtained from a boy aged 2 to 9 in good health and CMV-seronegative.

This clone showed up just a few times. CDR3 region: CASSLDGNGYTF. CDR3 DNA: TGCGCCAGCAGCTTGGACGGGAACGGCTACACCTTC. This chain uses TRBV5-1 with TRBJ1-2, with D hard to call. CDR1 SGHRS and CDR2 YFSETQ come from the germline V gene. V was shortened by 0 bases and J by 8 bases, with 8 bases between the two germline ends. The CDR3 sequence is 12 residues long.

This chain joins TRBV20-1 and TRBJ2-5; 10 bases map to TRBD1. The DNA end is more similar to TRBJ2-7, so the J call may be wrong. Germline CDR1 reads DFQATT; CDR2 reads SNEGSKA (reference sequence). The CDR3 loop spans 11 amino acids. CDR3 sequence (DNA): TGCAGTCTGACAGGGGGCGACGAGCAGTACTTC. Its protein is CSLTGGDEQYF.

About this clone itself: The junction departs from the called germline gene at one end, perhaps through a read error. V usage is TRBV7-9 and J usage is TRBJ2-5, with D tentatively TRBD1 (7 bases). The germline V gene encodes CDR1 SEHNR and CDR2 FQNEAQ (reference sequence). CDR3 length equals 16 residues. CDR3 nucleotide sequence: TGTTCCAGCAGCTTAGCGATAGGAGGGGGCGGAGAGACCCAGTACTTC. Protein sequence: CSSSLAIGGGGETQYF.

This rearrangement joins TRBV19 to TRBJ2-3, with D possibly TRBD2 on 5 matching bases. The CDR3 runs 15 residues. Germline CDR1 and CDR2: LNHDA and SQIVND (reference sequence). V dropped 10 bases and J dropped 0 bases, with 17 bases sitting between them. CDR3 sequence: CATGGPAVSTDTQYF. The CDR3 DNA is TGTGCCACCGGTGGGCCAGCGGTCAGCACAGATACGCAGTATTTT.

The chain carries TRBV2 and TRBJ1-6; 8 bases match TRBD1. The V segment lost 6 bases and the J segment 7 bases; nucleotides outside the gene matches: 8. The CDR3 loop spans 15 amino acids. In germline, CDR1 is SNHLY, CDR2 FYNNEI. DNA for the CDR3: TGTGCCAGCAGCCCCGACAGGGGTGGAAATTCACCCCTCCACTTT. Translated: CASSPDRGGNSPLHF.

This chain links TRBV4-1 with TRBJ2-1; D perhaps matches TRBD2 (6 bases). Germline lookup yields CDR1 MGHRA and CDR2 YSYEKL. The CDR3 has 17 amino acids. V was pared by 1 base and J by 0 bases, with 13 bases between. This CDR3 reads CASSQGRVKSSYNEQFF. DNA of the CDR3: TGCGCCAGCAGCCAAGGGAGGGTTAAAAGCTCCTACAATGAGCAGTTCTTC.

The CDR3 loop reads CASSPLQSSASPNYGYTF. For the CDR3, the DNA is TGTGCCAGCAGCCCACTTCAATCATCTGCTTCCCCCAACTATGGCTACACCTTC. V usage is TRBV9 and J usage is TRBJ1-2; no definite D call. V gave up 4 bases and J gave up 2 bases, with 24 bases separating them. The CDR3 totals 18 residues. Per germline, CDR1 SGDLS and CDR2 YYNGEE. Looking up the rest from reference TRBV9 and TRBJ1-2 gives the full variable domain: DSGVTQTPKHLITATGQRVTLRCSPRSGDLSVYWYQQSLDQGLQFLIQYYNGEERAKGNILERFSAQQFPDLHSELNLSSLELGDSALYFCASSPLQSSASPNYGYTFGSGTRLTVV.

V and J are TRBV19 and TRBJ2-1; 9 positions match TRBD2. The CDR3 spans 14 residues. CDR1 and CDR2 (germline): LNHDA, SQIVND (reference sequence). V lost 5 bases to trimming and J lost 7 bases; unmatched junction nucleotides: 6. The CDR3 sequence: CASSASAGGNEQFF. The CDR3 nucleotides are TGTGCCAGTAGTGCCTCCGCGGGAGGGAATGAGCAGTTCTTC.